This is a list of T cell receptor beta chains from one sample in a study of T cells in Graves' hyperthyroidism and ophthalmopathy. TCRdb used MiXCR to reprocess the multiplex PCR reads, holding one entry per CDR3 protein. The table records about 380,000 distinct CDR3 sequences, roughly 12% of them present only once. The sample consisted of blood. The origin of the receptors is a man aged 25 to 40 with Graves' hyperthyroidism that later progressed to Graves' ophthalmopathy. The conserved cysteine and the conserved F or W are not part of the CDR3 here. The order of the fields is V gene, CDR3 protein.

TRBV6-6	ASSYTGGTFYGYT
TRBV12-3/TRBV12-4	ASSSPGQGESGANVLT
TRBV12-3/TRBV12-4	ASSFGGPGETQY
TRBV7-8	ASSFAGNQPQH
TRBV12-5	ASGPSGGVNEQF
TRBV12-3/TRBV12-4	ASRAPWGLYEQY
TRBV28	ASTTGISGYT
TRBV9	ASRGFSQF
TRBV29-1	SVGTGPISPLH
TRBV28	ASIQGLVPNTEAF
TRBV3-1	ASSQDLPTERGYEQY
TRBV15	ATSRDGAAQETQY